These T cell receptor beta chains were read from a single sample in a study of blood T cells in healthy people across ages. Via MiXCR, TCRdb re-called the 5' RACE reads, giving one row per CDR3 protein. This table holds roughly 550,000 distinct CDR3 sequences, about 25% found once. The data also belong to a second study, concerning T cells of mothers and their children.

The sample comprised blood. These receptors originate from a boy younger than 18 in good health. Both conserved end residues are part of each CDR3. D genes are given only for firm matches. Clone size, where shown, is once, few, many, or a class for clones that have expanded.

j_gene: TRBJ1-6
v_gene: TRBV16
len: 14
d_gene: NA
abundance: NA
CDR3aa: CASSPGFANSPLHF
CDR3nt: TGTGCCAGCAGCCCCGGTTTCGCTAATTCACCCCTCCACTTT

j_gene: TRBJ2-7
v_gene: TRBV12-3/TRBV12-4
len: 13
d_gene: NA
abundance: few
CDR3aa: CASSLANAYEQYF
CDR3nt: TGTGCCAGCAGTTTAGCCAACGCCTACGAGCAGTACTTC

j_gene: TRBJ2-3
v_gene: TRBV12-3/TRBV12-4
len: 18
d_gene: NA
abundance: few
CDR3aa: CASSLKYGGGVSTDTQYF
CDR3nt: TGTGCCAGCAGTTTAAAATACGGAGGGGGAGTAAGCACAGATACGCAGTATTTT

j_gene: TRBJ1-1
v_gene: TRBV20-1
len: 13
d_gene: NA
abundance: NA
CDR3aa: CSAGGPVNTEAFF
CDR3nt: TGCAGTGCTGGGGGACCCGTGAACACTGAAGCTTTCTTT

j_gene: TRBJ2-7
v_gene: TRBV29-1
len: 15
d_gene: TRBD1
abundance: NA
CDR3aa: CSVETRQGRSYEQYF
CDR3nt: TGCAGCGTTGAGACCCGACAGGGACGGTCCTACGAGCAGTACTTC

j_gene: TRBJ2-7
v_gene: TRBV28
len: 15
d_gene: TRBD2
abundance: few
CDR3aa: CASSSLAENSYEQYF
CDR3nt: TGTGCCAGCAGTTCCCTAGCGGAGAACTCCTACGAGCAGTACTTC

j_gene: TRBJ1-5
v_gene: TRBV27
len: 13
d_gene: NA
abundance: few
CDR3aa: CASSSDTVGPQHF
CDR3nt: TGTGCCAGCAGCTCGGACACGGTAGGTCCCCAGCATTTT

j_gene: TRBJ2-7
v_gene: TRBV4-3
len: 14
d_gene: TRBD2
abundance: NA
CDR3aa: CASSPETSDYEQYF
CDR3nt: TGCGCCAGCAGCCCAGAGACTAGCGACTACGAGCAGTACTTC

j_gene: TRBJ2-7
v_gene: TRBV20-1
len: 15
d_gene: TRBD2
abundance: NA
CDR3aa: CSAREGASGGYEQYF
CDR3nt: TGCAGTGCTAGAGAAGGGGCTAGCGGGGGTTACGAGCAGTACTTC

j_gene: TRBJ1-4
v_gene: TRBV12-3/TRBV12-4
len: 15
d_gene: TRBD1
abundance: many
CDR3aa: CASSPRQGNNEKLFF
CDR3nt: TGTGCCAGCAGTCCACGACAGGGGAACAATGAAAAACTGTTTTTT

j_gene: TRBJ1-4
v_gene: TRBV3-1
len: 15
d_gene: NA
abundance: NA
CDR3aa: CASSLNTGGAEKLFF
CDR3nt: TGTGCCAGCAGCCTGAACACCGGTGGCGCTGAAAAACTGTTTTTT

j_gene: TRBJ1-1
v_gene: TRBV7-3
len: 15
d_gene: TRBD1
abundance: NA
CDR3aa: CASSPTGRGSTEAFF
CDR3nt: TGTGCCAGCAGCCCGACAGGGAGGGGGAGCACTGAAGCTTTCTTT

j_gene: TRBJ2-3
v_gene: TRBV7-9
len: 15
d_gene: NA
abundance: few
CDR3aa: CASSTLGERTDTQYF
CDR3nt: TGTGCCAGCAGCACACTAGGAGAGCGCACAGATACGCAGTATTTT

j_gene: TRBJ1-4
v_gene: TRBV5-1
len: 16
d_gene: NA
abundance: few
CDR3aa: CASSFGGSATNEKLFF
CDR3nt: TGCGCCAGCAGCTTCGGGGGATCGGCAACTAATGAAAAACTGTTTTTT

j_gene: TRBJ2-3
v_gene: TRBV6-6
len: 16
d_gene: TRBD2
abundance: NA
CDR3aa: CASSYSAGDPTDTQYF
CDR3nt: TGTGCCAGCAGTTACTCGGCGGGGGATCCGACAGATACGCAGTATTTT

j_gene: TRBJ2-4
v_gene: TRBV7-2
len: 15
d_gene: TRBD1
abundance: NA
CDR3aa: CASSTGTGFRNIQYF
CDR3nt: TGTGCCAGCAGTACCGGGACAGGGTTTAGGAACATTCAGTACTTC

j_gene: TRBJ1-2
v_gene: TRBV5-6
len: 16
d_gene: NA
abundance: few
CDR3aa: CASSGGERTSRYGYTF
CDR3nt: TGTGCCAGCAGCGGCGGAGAACGCACTAGCCGCTATGGCTACACCTTC

j_gene: TRBJ2-1
v_gene: TRBV6-1
len: 12
d_gene: NA
abundance: once
CDR3aa: CASSEVWGWQFF
CDR3nt: TGTGCCAGCAGTGAAGTATGGGGATGGCAGTTCTTC

j_gene: TRBJ2-3
v_gene: TRBV4-3
len: 19
d_gene: NA
abundance: NA
CDR3aa: CASSQEVVSPRGRTDTQYF
CDR3nt: TGCGCCAGCAGCCAAGAGGTGGTATCGCCACGGGGACGCACAGATACGCAGTATTTT

j_gene: TRBJ2-3
v_gene: TRBV4-3
len: 16
d_gene: TRBD2
abundance: NA
CDR3aa: CASSQSTLAGIDTQYF
CDR3nt: TGCGCCAGCAGCCAATCGACACTAGCGGGGATAGATACGCAGTATTTT

j_gene: TRBJ2-5
v_gene: TRBV20-1
len: 15
d_gene: TRBD2
abundance: NA
CDR3aa: CSALHPGTRKETQYF
CDR3nt: TGCAGTGCTTTACACCCCGGGACTAGGAAAGAGACCCAGTACTTC

j_gene: TRBJ1-2
v_gene: TRBV29-1
len: 14
d_gene: TRBD1
abundance: NA
CDR3aa: CSVAARGQGYGYTF
CDR3nt: TGCAGCGTTGCGGCCAGGGGGCAAGGCTATGGCTACACCTTC

j_gene: TRBJ2-1
v_gene: TRBV4-3
len: 17
d_gene: NA
abundance: few
CDR3aa: CASSLGTGALTINEQFF
CDR3nt: TGCGCCAGCAGCCTGGGGACTGGGGCCCTGACTATCAATGAGCAGTTCTTC

j_gene: TRBJ2-1
v_gene: TRBV28
len: 17
d_gene: TRBD2
abundance: NA
CDR3aa: CASSFPSGGSSYNEQFF
CDR3nt: TGTGCCAGCAGTTTTCCTAGCGGTGGCAGCTCCTACAATGAGCAGTTCTTC

j_gene: TRBJ2-5
v_gene: TRBV7-2
len: 13
d_gene: NA
abundance: many
CDR3aa: CASSLGAEETQYF
CDR3nt: TGTGCCAGCAGCTTAGGGGCAGAAGAGACCCAGTACTTC

j_gene: TRBJ1-6
v_gene: TRBV27
len: 12
d_gene: NA
abundance: NA
CDR3aa: CASRRTGSPLHF
CDR3nt: TGTGCCAGCAGACGGACCGGTTCACCCCTCCACTTT

j_gene: TRBJ2-7
v_gene: TRBV27
len: 14
d_gene: NA
abundance: NA
CDR3aa: CASGPQLDLSQQYF
CDR3nt: TGTGCCAGCGGGCCGCAACTCGACCTTTCTCAGCAGTACTTC

j_gene: TRBJ2-1
v_gene: TRBV12-5
len: 16
d_gene: NA
abundance: NA
CDR3aa: CASGLDLGSPDNEQFF
CDR3nt: TGTGCTAGTGGTTTAGACCTAGGAAGCCCTGACAATGAGCAGTTCTTC

j_gene: TRBJ1-1
v_gene: TRBV29-1
len: 11
d_gene: NA
abundance: few
CDR3aa: CSASRTDEAFF
CDR3nt: TGCAGCGCTTCCAGGACGGATGAAGCTTTCTTT

j_gene: TRBJ2-6
v_gene: TRBV30
len: 16
d_gene: TRBD1
abundance: many
CDR3aa: CAYPGQGGSGANVLTF
CDR3nt: TGTGCCTACCCGGGACAGGGTGGATCTGGGGCCAACGTCCTGACTTTC

j_gene: TRBJ1-4
v_gene: TRBV27
len: 14
d_gene: TRBD1
abundance: NA
CDR3aa: CASSFIRGNEKLFF
CDR3nt: TGTGCCAGCAGTTTTATCAGGGGGAATGAAAAACTGTTTTTT

j_gene: TRBJ2-7
v_gene: TRBV11-2
len: 12
d_gene: NA
abundance: NA
CDR3aa: CASSLDQYEQYF
CDR3nt: TGTGCCAGCAGCTTAGATCAGTACGAGCAGTACTTC

j_gene: TRBJ1-1
v_gene: TRBV29-1
len: 11
d_gene: NA
abundance: NA
CDR3aa: CSVGHDTEAFF
CDR3nt: TGCAGCGTAGGACACGACACTGAAGCTTTCTTT

j_gene: TRBJ2-4
v_gene: TRBV27
len: 15
d_gene: NA
abundance: few
CDR3aa: CASSFGRVGKNIQYF
CDR3nt: TGTGCCAGCAGTTTCGGCAGGGTGGGTAAAAACATTCAGTACTTC

j_gene: TRBJ2-7
v_gene: TRBV4-3
len: 13
d_gene: NA
abundance: NA
CDR3aa: CASSQDLVHEQYF
CDR3nt: TGCGCCAGCAGCCAAGATCTTGTCCACGAGCAGTACTTC

j_gene: TRBJ2-1
v_gene: TRBV7-3
len: 15
d_gene: TRBD2
abundance: many
CDR3aa: CASSPYLAGGGEQFF
CDR3nt: TGTGCCAGCAGTCCGTACCTAGCGGGAGGTGGGGAGCAGTTCTTC

j_gene: TRBJ2-1
v_gene: TRBV4-3
len: 14
d_gene: TRBD2
abundance: NA
CDR3aa: CASSQEGLPNEQFF
CDR3nt: TGCGCCAGCAGCCAAGAGGGACTACCCAATGAGCAGTTCTTC

j_gene: TRBJ2-1
v_gene: TRBV4-1
len: 15
d_gene: TRBD1
abundance: few
CDR3aa: CASTQGTVSYNEQFF
CDR3nt: TGCGCCAGCACACAGGGGACGGTCTCCTACAATGAGCAGTTCTTC

j_gene: TRBJ2-7
v_gene: TRBV19
len: 13
d_gene: NA
abundance: NA
CDR3aa: CASSINGGYEQYF
CDR3nt: TGTGCCAGTAGTATAAATGGAGGATACGAGCAGTACTTC

j_gene: TRBJ2-7
v_gene: TRBV20-1
len: 15
d_gene: TRBD1
abundance: few
CDR3aa: CSARPRDRLSYEQYF
CDR3nt: TGCAGTGCTAGGCCCCGGGACAGACTCTCCTACGAGCAGTACTTC

j_gene: TRBJ2-1
v_gene: TRBV27
len: 14
d_gene: NA
abundance: NA
CDR3aa: CASSLSVSLNEQFF
CDR3nt: TGTGCCAGCAGTTTAAGTGTCTCACTCAATGAGCAGTTCTTC

j_gene: TRBJ2-5
v_gene: TRBV5-1
len: 15
d_gene: NA
abundance: NA
CDR3aa: CASSLVAGNQETQYF
CDR3nt: TGCGCCAGCAGCTTGGTGGCAGGTAACCAAGAGACCCAGTACTTC

j_gene: TRBJ2-2
v_gene: TRBV12-3/TRBV12-4
len: 17
d_gene: NA
abundance: NA
CDR3aa: CASSSGGPDPYTGELFF
CDR3nt: TGTGCCAGCAGTTCGGGCGGGCCAGACCCCTACACCGGGGAGCTGTTTTTT

j_gene: TRBJ2-1
v_gene: TRBV29-1
len: 15
d_gene: TRBD2
abundance: few
CDR3aa: CSAEGREGPYNEQFF
CDR3nt: TGCAGCGCTGAGGGGCGGGAGGGCCCCTACAATGAGCAGTTCTTC

j_gene: TRBJ2-1
v_gene: TRBV30
len: 15
d_gene: TRBD1
abundance: NA
CDR3aa: CAWSVPGDRGLFQFF
CDR3nt: TGTGCCTGGAGTGTACCGGGGGACAGGGGCCTTTTTCAGTTCTTC

j_gene: TRBJ2-3
v_gene: TRBV7-2
len: 16
d_gene: NA
abundance: few
CDR3aa: CASSSQGSSSTDTQYF
CDR3nt: TGTGCCAGCAGCTCTCAGGGTTCGTCTAGCACAGATACGCAGTATTTT

j_gene: TRBJ2-1
v_gene: TRBV7-3
len: 13
d_gene: NA
abundance: NA
CDR3aa: CASSFGMSNEQFF
CDR3nt: TGTGCCAGCAGCTTTGGCATGTCAAATGAGCAGTTCTTC

j_gene: TRBJ1-2
v_gene: TRBV4-3
len: 15
d_gene: NA
abundance: NA
CDR3aa: CASSPGRGANYGYTF
CDR3nt: TGCGCCAGCAGCCCCGGCAGGGGTGCTAACTATGGCTACACCTTC

j_gene: TRBJ1-4
v_gene: TRBV20-1
len: 13
d_gene: TRBD1
abundance: NA
CDR3aa: CSAVGQINEKLFF
CDR3nt: TGCAGTGCCGTGGGACAGATTAATGAAAAACTGTTTTTT

j_gene: TRBJ2-1
v_gene: TRBV20-1
len: 16
d_gene: NA
abundance: NA
CDR3aa: CSARVDPELSYNEQFF
CDR3nt: TGCAGTGCTAGAGTCGACCCGGAGCTCTCTTACAATGAGCAGTTCTTC